This TCR beta chain was obtained from a study of PD-1 blockade in classical Hodgkin lymphoma. Overall study: Once every 2 weeks, patients received intravenous nivolumab at 3 mg/kg.

Sample time point: cycle 4 day 1 (C4D1), after more than 5 weeks of nivolumab. Each patient's relapse followed autologous stem cell transplantation, and brentuximab vedotin exposure varied. Profiled with immunoSEQ multiplex PCR; TCRdb holds only in-frame clones, not every one. Of approximately 44,000 clones in the sample, approximately 67% were seen once. Study-level results: Whereas CD4+ TCR diversity had risen significantly by C4D1, CD8+ TCR diversity had not. The study reported lower baseline TCR diversity in newly diagnosed patients than in healthy donors.

The CDR3 sequence is 16 residues long. Trimming cost V 5 bases and J 1 base, with 14 bases left between them. The germline V gene encodes CDR1 PRHDT and CDR2 FYEKMQ (reference sequence). Concerning this clone: Antigen unknown.

This specimen was peripheral blood mononuclear cells (PBMCs), taken before the fourth cycle of nivolumab. The TCR sequence derives from a human donor with classical Hodgkin lymphoma. The chain uses TRBV13 and TRBJ2-2; a weak D match, TRBD2 (6 bases). As DNA, the CDR3 is TGTGCCAGCAGCCACACTGGGGACTTGAACACCGGGGAGCTGTTTTTT. This translates into CASSHTGDLNTGELFF.